One sample yielded the 11 T cell receptor beta chains listed below, sequenced in a study of blood T cell repertoires in COVID-19. The table came from immunoSEQ multiplex PCR; TCRdb's copy has only in-frame clones and leaves some out. The table has almost 200,000 clones, about 90% seen once. The sequenced sample consisted of peripheral blood. The receptors shown here come from a woman aged 65 to 85 with acute or convalescent COVID-19.

DNA of the CDR3: TGTGCCAGCAGCTCCGAGGGCGAGCAGTACTTC. It codes for CASSSEGEQYF. The V gene is TRBV28, the J gene TRBJ2-7; tentatively, D is TRBD2 (5 bases). The germline V and J ends were trimmed by 6 bases and 6 bases, with 9 bases remaining between them. Per germline, CDR1 MDHEN and CDR2 SYDVKM. The CDR3 has 11 residues.

This chain links TRBV7-9 with TRBJ2-1, with 7 bases matching TRBD2. Per germline, CDR1 SEHNR and CDR2 FQNEAQ (reference sequence). J was trimmed by 6 bases and V by 5 bases; bases with no gene match: 4. The CDR3 loop spans 13 amino acids. The CDR3 protein is CASSVLAGNEQFF. Written as DNA, the CDR3 is TGTGCCAGCAGCGTATTAGCGGGCAATGAGCAGTTCTTC.

The chain recombines TRBV15 with TRBJ2-7; 8 nucleotides agree with TRBD2. V lost 0 bases, J lost 7 bases, and 5 bases stayed unmatched. This CDR3 has 14 residues. Germline assignment: CDR1 LNHNV and CDR2 YYDKDF (reference sequence). For the CDR3, the DNA is TGTGCCACCAGCAGAGATAGAGTAGCGGGGGAGCAGTACTTC. Its translation: CATSRDRVAGEQYF.

The chain joins TRBV5-1 to TRBJ1-4; no definite D call. The V end was cut by 0 bases, the J end by 6 bases, with 9 bases between. CDR3 length: 14 residues. Germline CDR1 reads SGHRS; CDR2 reads YFSETQ. The DNA of the CDR3 is TGCGCCAGCAGCTTGGGGGCGCGGGATGAAAAACTGTTTTTT. Protein product: CASSLGARDEKLFF.

V and J are TRBV11-2 and TRBJ1-2; tentative D call: TRBD1 (5 bases). This CDR3 spans 14 amino acids. With 1 base removed from V and 4 bases from J, the gap between germline ends came to 10 bases. Per germline, CDR1 SGHAT and CDR2 FQNNGV. CDR3 residues: CASSLGQPPYGYTF. The CDR3 nucleotides read TGTGCCAGCAGCTTAGGACAGCCCCCCTATGGCTACACCTTC.

The chain is built from TRBV6-4 and TRBJ1-1, with 9 bases identical to TRBD1. Trimming at V came to 8 bases and at J to 6 bases, leaving 7 bases not matched to a gene. This CDR3 has 13 residues. The germline gives CDR1 MRHNA, CDR2 SNTAGT. CDR3 protein: CASRPTGGAEAFF. In DNA form, the CDR3 reads TGTGCCAGCCGACCAACAGGGGGCGCTGAAGCTTTCTTT.

The chain uses TRBV20-1 and TRBJ1-6; no clear D. V was trimmed by 1 base and J by 10 bases, leaving 5 bases between them. This CDR3 is 11 amino acids long. Germline V gene data show CDR1 as DFQATT and CDR2 as SNEGSKA (reference sequence). The CDR3 bases are TGCAGTGCTAGAGCGGGATCACCCCTCCACTTT. This gives the protein CSARAGSPLHF.

A note on this clone: An end of the junction differs from the germline gene, which may be a read error. The chain carries TRBV2 and TRBJ1-6; D might be TRBD1 (6 bases). The CDR3 totals 15 residues. Looked up from germline, CDR1 is SNHLY and CDR2 is FYNNEI. The CDR3 here is CASREGQYGNSPLHF. CDR3 DNA: TGTGCCAGCAGGGAAGGACAGTATGGGAATTCACCCCTCCACTTT.

The V and J genes are TRBV5-1 and TRBJ2-2, with 10 bases aligning to TRBD1. The germline V gene encodes CDR1 SGHRS and CDR2 YFSETQ. The V segment lost 6 bases and the J segment 3 bases; nucleotides outside the gene matches: 5. There are 15 residues in the CDR3. The CDR3 bases are TGCGCCAGCACTCCGGGACAGGGGTACACCGGGGAGCTGTTTTTT. Its protein product is CASTPGQGYTGELFF.

This sequence joins TRBV10-3 and TRBJ1-1; 10 bases line up with TRBD1. CDR3 length: 12 residues. V gave up 8 bases and J gave up 6 bases; unmatched junction bases: 3. Per the germline V gene, CDR1 is ENHRY and CDR2 is SYGVKD. The CDR3 nucleotides are TGTGCCATCCAGGGACAGGGGCCTGAAGCTTTCTTT. As protein: CAIQGQGPEAFF.

This sequence joins TRBV3-1 (or the pseudogene TRBV3-2) and TRBJ1-6; D gene unclear. The CDR3 extends over 14 amino acids. CDR1 LGHDT and CDR2 YNNKEL come from the germline V gene (reference sequence). The ends were cut back, 1 base at V and 7 bases at J, with 8 bases in the middle. In DNA form, the CDR3 reads TGTGCCAGCAGCCAAGTAGAGGCAAATTCACCCCTCCACTTT. This gives the protein CASSQVEANSPLHF.